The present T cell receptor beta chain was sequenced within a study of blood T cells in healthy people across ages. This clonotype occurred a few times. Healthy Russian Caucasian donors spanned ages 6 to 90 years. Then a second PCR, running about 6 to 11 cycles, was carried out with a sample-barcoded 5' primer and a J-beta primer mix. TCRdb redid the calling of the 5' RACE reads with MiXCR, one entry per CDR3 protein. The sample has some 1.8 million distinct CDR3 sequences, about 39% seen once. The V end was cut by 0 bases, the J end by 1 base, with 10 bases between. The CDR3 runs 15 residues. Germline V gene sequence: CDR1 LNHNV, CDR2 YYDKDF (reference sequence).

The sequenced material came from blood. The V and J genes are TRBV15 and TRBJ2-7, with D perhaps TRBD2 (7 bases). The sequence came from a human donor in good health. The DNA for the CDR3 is TGTGCCACCAGCAGAGAAGGGGGGGGTTCCTACGAGCAGTACTTC. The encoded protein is CATSREGGGSYEQYF.